The clone carrying this T cell receptor (beta chain) was recorded a few times. The record originates from a study of molecular identifiers for immune sequencing clone quantification. Naive CD8 T cells were picked out by sorting for CD8+CD4-CCR7+CD45RA+. Bulk libraries came from a prior protocol with listed TCR primers. TCRdb reprocessed the PCR reads with MiXCR, giving one entry per CDR3 protein. Of more than 450,000 distinct CDR3 sequences listed, 25% are singletons. After removal of 4 bases from V and 4 bases from J, the junction contained 6 bases not matched to a gene. Germline assignment: CDR1 LNHDA and CDR2 SQIVND (reference sequence). The CDR3 is made up of 16 amino acids.

This TCR was sampled from a human donor in good health. Some libraries in this study had Jurkat cell RNA spiked in. The specimen was naive CD8+ T cells from blood, with Jurkat cell RNA spiked in. Subset reported: FACS-sorted CD8+CD4-CCR7+CD45RA+ naive T cells. The rearrangement uses TRBV19 and TRBJ2-2; 10 positions agree with TRBD1. Written as DNA, the CDR3 is TGTGCCAGTAGTACCGGGACAGGGGTTTTCACCGGGGAGCTGTTTTTT. Translated, it gives CASSTGTGVFTGELFF.